These 15 T cell receptor beta chains came from one sample sequenced in a study of blood T cell repertoires in COVID-19. Assay used: immunoSEQ multiplex PCR; TCRdb lists only in-frame clones, some missing. The sample contains about 110,000 clones, 85% of which appear only once. Specimen: peripheral blood. The receptor source for this set is a man aged 50 or older with acute or convalescent COVID-19.

The rearrangement uses TRBV19 and TRBJ1-5; 9 nucleotides align to TRBD1. The CDR3 covers 13 residues. The germline gives CDR1 LNHDA, CDR2 SQIVND (reference sequence). V was pared by 10 bases and J by 6 bases, with 7 bases of the junction left unmatched. The CDR3, as DNA: TGTGCCACCCAACAGGGGGCAGGTCAGCCCCAGCATTTT. Its protein is CATQQGAGQPQHF. The complete variable domain, with remaining parts taken from reference TRBV19 and TRBJ1-5, reads DGGITQSPKYLFRKEGQNVTLSCEQNLNHDAMYWYRQDPGQGLRLIYYSQIVNDFQKGDIAEGYSVSREKKESFPLTVTSAQKNPTAFYLCATQQGAGQPQHFGDGTRLSIL.

This rearrangement joins TRBV19 to TRBJ2-5, with D possibly TRBD2 on 7 matching bases. CDR3 length equals 15 residues. In germline, CDR1 is LNHDA, CDR2 SQIVND (reference sequence). Trimming pared 6 bases from V and 1 base from J, leaving 15 bases between. The CDR3 nucleotides are TGTGCCAGTAGCCATGGGGCGGGGGCCCAAGAGACCCAGTACTTC. Translating it yields CASSHGAGAQETQYF.

This sequence joins TRBV6-6 and TRBJ2-7, with D perhaps matching TRBD1 (7 bases). V lost 5 bases, J lost 3 bases, and 14 bases lay in between. The CDR3 runs to 14 residues. Per germline, CDR1 MNHNY and CDR2 SVGAGI (reference sequence). The CDR3 loop reads CASSDGGGLYEQYF. DNA of the CDR3: TGTGCCAGCAGTGACGGAGGGGGCCTCTACGAGCAGTACTTC.

The chain carries TRBV5-1 and TRBJ1-4, with D perhaps TRBD1 (5 bases). The germline CDR1 and CDR2 sequences are SGHRS and YFSETQ. Trimming stripped 4 bases from V and 7 bases from J, with 14 bases between. This CDR3 has 14 amino acids. This chain's CDR3 is CASSVQGRGEKLFF. The CDR3 DNA is TGCGCCAGCAGCGTCCAGGGAAGGGGTGAAAAACTGTTTTTT.

The genes are TRBV5-1 and TRBJ2-1, with 7 bases fitting TRBD1. V was clipped by 4 bases and J by 1 base; unmatched bases: 2. The V gene's germline CDR1 is SGHRS and CDR2 YFSETQ. This CDR3 comprises 14 residues. CDR3 DNA: TGCGCCAGCAGCACAGGGGAATCCTACAATGAGCAGTTCTTC. Translated: CASSTGESYNEQFF. Complete variable domain (other parts from reference TRBV5-1 and TRBJ2-1): KAGVTQTPRYLIKTRGQQVTLSCSPISGHRSVSWYQQTPGQGLQFLFEYFSETQRNKGNFPGRFSGRQFSNSRSEMNVSTLELGDSALYLCASSTGESYNEQFFGPGTRLTVL.

This sequence joins TRBV3-1 (or the pseudogene TRBV3-2) and TRBJ2-4, with 8 bases aligning to TRBD2. The V segment lost 2 bases and the J segment 3 bases; nucleotides outside the gene matches: 6. The CDR3 length is 16 residues. Looked up from germline, CDR1 is LGHDT and CDR2 is YNNKEL (reference sequence). The CDR3 loop reads CASSQPPGLDKNIQYF. The CDR3 DNA follows: TGTGCCAGCAGCCAACCTCCGGGACTAGACAAAAACATTCAGTACTTC.

This clone was picked up one time. The V gene is TRBV4-1, the J gene TRBJ2-7, with 7 nucleotides matching TRBD1. J lost 9 bases, V lost 2 bases, and 13 bases had no gene match. The V gene's germline CDR1 is MGHRA and CDR2 YSYEKL. This CDR3 is built from 15 residues. The CDR3 here is CASSQRQGSTHAQYF. The CDR3, as DNA: TGCGCCAGCAGCCAACGACAGGGTTCTACCCACGCGCAGTACTTC.

The chain joins TRBV5-6 to TRBJ2-1; TRBD2 is a possible D gene (5 bases). Looked up from germline, CDR1 is SGHDT and CDR2 is YYEEEE. The CDR3 contains 13 residues. Trimming removed 3 bases at V and 11 bases at J, with 15 bases between. CDR3 region: CASSSSLTTQQFF. The CDR3 bases are TGTGCCAGCAGCTCCTCCTTGACTACCCAGCAGTTCTTC.

This clone has only one observation. This chain joins TRBV5-1 and TRBJ2-7; D remains unclear. The CDR3 runs to 15 residues. Trimming cost V 0 bases and J 0 bases, with 10 bases left between them. From germline, CDR1 is SGHRS and CDR2 YFSETQ. CDR3 in amino acids: CASSLESSSSYEQYF. The DNA of the CDR3 is TGCGCCAGCAGCTTGGAAAGCTCATCCTCCTACGAGCAGTACTTC.

The J gene is TRBJ1-1, the V gene TRBV14, with a tentative D call TRBD1 (6 bases). CDR1 is SGHDN, CDR2 FVKESK, per germline. CDR3 length equals 13 residues. Trimming removed 3 bases from V and 1 base from J, with 6 bases in between. CDR3 DNA: TGTGCCAGCAGCCAGGGACAGAACACTGAAGCTTTCTTT. It specifies CASSQGQNTEAFF.

The V and J genes are TRBV30 and TRBJ2-7, with no clear D. Trimming removed 1 base at V and 9 bases at J, with 10 bases between. This CDR3 has 11 residues. CDR1 and CDR2 (germline): GTSNPN, SVGIG (reference sequence). The CDR3: CAWSGAKRQYF. CDR3 in DNA: TGTGCCTGGAGTGGGGCGAAACGGCAGTACTTC. The full variable domain, rest sourced from reference TRBV30 and TRBJ2-7, is SQTIHQWPATLVQPVGSPLSLECTVEGTSNPNLYWYRQAAGRGLQLLFYSVGIGQISSEVPQNLSASRPQDRQFILSSKKLLLSDSGFYLCAWSGAKRQYFGPGTRLTVT.

The chain uses TRBV7-6 and TRBJ1-3, with D possibly matching TRBD1 (6 bases). V dropped 5 bases and J dropped 0 bases, with 14 bases sitting between them. In germline, CDR1 is SGHVS, CDR2 FNYEAQ. This CDR3 has 16 residues. The DNA of the CDR3 is TGTGCCAGCAGCCTCTTACAGGGAGTCTCTGGAAACACCATATATTTT. Its translation: CASSLLQGVSGNTIYF.

The J gene is TRBJ1-2, the V gene TRBV27; D gene ambiguous. This CDR3 contains 13 residues. Germline lookup yields CDR1 MNHEY and CDR2 SMNVEV (reference sequence). V was clipped by 1 base and J by 2 bases, with 5 bases between them. CDR3 nucleotides: TGTGCCAGCAGTTTATACGAGAACTATGGCTACACCTTC. Residues: CASSLYENYGYTF.

The chain has TRBV7-2 and TRBJ2-1; maybe TRBD2 (6 bases). The V gene lost 0 bases and the J gene lost 10 bases, with 16 bases spanning the gap. CDR1 is SGHTA, CDR2 FQGNSA, per germline. There are 15 residues in the CDR3. The CDR3 DNA reads TGTGCCAGCAGCTTAGCCGGAGGGCCGCGCCGAGAGCAGTTCTTC. Residues: CASSLAGGPRREQFF.

The chain joins TRBV29-1 to TRBJ1-4, with D perhaps TRBD1 (6 bases). The CDR3 runs 12 residues. The V gene lost 4 bases and the J gene lost 5 bases, with 8 bases spanning the gap. Germline V gene data show CDR1 as SQVTM and CDR2 as ANQGSEA. For the CDR3, the DNA is TGCAGCGTTGTTACAGGGAATGAAAAACTGTTTTTT. Its protein product is CSVVTGNEKLFF.